Below are 17 T cell receptor beta chains sequenced from a single sample in a study of Ad26.COV2.S vaccination and SARS-CoV-2 variants (dated by TCRdb to the early 2020s). Read against the paper, the sample's treatment or condition label means: roughly 19 received Ad26.COV2.S at low or high dose, single or two shots; about five received placebo; per-sample allocation not given. For vaccine and placebo recipients, repertoires were sequenced using samples collected on day 63 after the first injection. The receptor library was made with the immunoSEQ multiplex PCR assay. TCRdb retrieved this table from immuneACCESS and kept in-frame rearrangements only. Not all clones are present; in checked studies, unresolved V genes account for under half, and no reason is known for the remainder. The sample table lists 440,000 or so clones, about 92% of them with a count of one. The ten largest clones take up around 1.7% of the sample.

The sequenced sample was peripheral blood, obtained in a trial of Ad26.COV2.S vaccine versus placebo. These receptors were collected from a person aged 18-60 years who received the Ad26.COV2.S COVID-19 vaccine or a placebo.

The V and J genes are TRBV5-4 and TRBJ2-5, with 7 bases that match TRBD1. V shed 3 bases and J 5 bases; nucleotides not matched to a gene: 4. The CDR3 contains 13 residues. CDR1 and CDR2 (germline): SGHNT, YYREEE (reference sequence). The CDR3 DNA reads TGTGCCAGCAGCTCGGGACAGATGGAGACCCAGTACTTC. This encodes CASSSGQMETQYF.

This chain joins TRBV12-3 or TRBV12-4 and TRBJ2-3; D is perhaps TRBD1 (6 bases). CDR3 length: 13 residues. V gave up 6 bases and J gave up 4 bases, with 11 bases separating them. The chain's CDR3 is CASSSDRPDTQYF. The CDR3 DNA reads as TGTGCCAGCAGCTCTGACAGGCCAGATACGCAGTATTTT.

This rearrangement joins TRBV6-2 or TRBV6-3 to TRBJ2-5, with TRBD2 identical over 11 bases. Trimming at V came to 9 bases and at J to 3 bases, leaving 3 bases not matched to a gene. From germline, CDR1 is MNHEY and CDR2 SVGEGT. The CDR3 consists of 13 residues. The CDR3 region has the DNA TGTGCCAGTAGCGGGGGGGCCAAAGAGACCCAGTACTTC. Protein product: CASSGGAKETQYF.

The V call is TRBV7-6, the J call TRBJ2-3; TRBD1 agrees at 8 bases. With V trimmed by 5 bases and J by 3 bases, 13 bases remained unmatched. Germline V gene data show CDR1 as SGHVS and CDR2 as FNYEAQ. The CDR3 loop spans 17 amino acids. The CDR3 DNA follows: TGTGCCAGCAGCCCCATCCGACAGGGGAGCCCGACAGATACGCAGTATTTT. As protein: CASSPIRQGSPTDTQYF.

The chain employs TRBV15 and TRBJ2-3, with 8 bases identical to TRBD2. CDR1 and CDR2 (germline): LNHNV, YYDKDF (reference sequence). Trimming cost V 0 bases and J 0 bases; bases outside gene matches: 11. The CDR3 is 19 residues long. CDR3 amino acids: CATSRDRGTSDFSTDTQYF. The DNA of the CDR3 is TGTGCCACCAGCAGAGATCGCGGGACTAGTGATTTTAGCACAGATACGCAGTATTTT. Supplemented by reference TRBV15 and TRBJ2-3, the full variable domain reads DAMVIQNPRYQVTQFGKPVTLSCSQTLNHNVMYWYQQKSSQAPKLLFHYYDKDFNNEADTPDNFQSRRPNTSFCFLDIRSPGLGDTAMYLCATSRDRGTSDFSTDTQYFGPGTRLTVL.

The chain couples TRBV28 to TRBJ1-4; D might be TRBD1 (5 bases). The CDR3 loop spans 15 amino acids. CDR1 is MDHEN, CDR2 SYDVKM, per germline. V was shortened by 6 bases and J by 0 bases, with 11 bases between the two germline ends. The CDR3 is CASSGTDATNEKLFF. DNA for the CDR3: TGTGCCAGCAGCGGGACGGATGCAACTAATGAAAAACTGTTTTTT.

The gene calls are TRBV30 and TRBJ2-3, with TRBD1 as a possible D gene (8 bases). The CDR3 sequence is 18 residues long. Per germline, CDR1 GTSNPN and CDR2 SVGIG (reference sequence). Trimming removed 0 bases at V and 2 bases at J, with 21 bases between. CDR3 amino acids: CAWSVLYRGRAPTDTQYF. The DNA for the CDR3 is TGTGCCTGGAGTGTACTGTACAGGGGGAGGGCCCCCACAGATACGCAGTATTTT.

The chain links TRBV19 to TRBJ2-7, with 8 bases identical to TRBD1. The CDR3 has 15 residues. The J segment lost 4 bases and the V segment lost 4 bases, leaving 9 bases of the junction unmatched. Germline CDR1 reads LNHDA; CDR2 reads SQIVND (reference sequence). The CDR3 is CASSSRTGMNYEQYF. The CDR3 DNA reads TGTGCCAGTAGTAGTCGGACAGGGATGAATTACGAGCAGTACTTC.

The genes are TRBV3-1 (or the pseudogene TRBV3-2) and TRBJ2-7; the D gene could be TRBD1 or TRBD2 (5 bases each). The CDR3 is 14 amino acids. Trimming pared 2 bases from V and 7 bases from J, leaving 15 bases between. Germline V gene sequence: CDR1 LGHDT, CDR2 YNNKEL (reference sequence). The CDR3 sequence: CASSQPGTRKEQYF. CDR3 DNA: TGTGCCAGCAGCCAACCCGGGACCCGGAAAGAGCAGTACTTC.

This chain uses TRBV7-6 with TRBJ1-2; the D gene is possibly TRBD1 (6 bases). V was cut by 5 bases and J by 5 bases, with 18 bases left in between. Germline V gives CDR1 SGHVS, CDR2 FNYEAQ. The CDR3 length is 15 residues. The chain's CDR3 is CASSPIAGGQYGYTF. DNA of the CDR3: TGTGCCAGCAGCCCCATAGCCGGGGGCCAATATGGCTACACCTTC.

CDR3 nucleotides: TGCGCCAGCAGCTTGCGGTCGGGGATGAGCCATTCACCCCTCCACTTT. Its protein is CASSLRSGMSHSPLHF. The V call is TRBV5-1, the J call TRBJ1-6; D is ambiguous. The CDR3 is 16 amino acids. Germline V gene sequence: CDR1 SGHRS, CDR2 YFSETQ. Trimming stripped 1 base from V and 8 bases from J, with 16 bases between. The full variable domain, rest sourced from reference TRBV5-1 and TRBJ1-6, is KAGVTQTPRYLIKTRGQQVTLSCSPISGHRSVSWYQQTPGQGLQFLFEYFSETQRNKGNFPGRFSGRQFSNSRSEMNVSTLELGDSALYLCASSLRSGMSHSPLHFGNGTRLTVT.

V is TRBV7-9 and J is TRBJ2-3, with D perhaps matching TRBD2 (5 bases). CDR1 SEHNR and CDR2 FQNEAQ come from the germline V gene (reference sequence). The CDR3 consists of 16 residues. Trimming removed 5 bases at V and 0 bases at J, with 15 bases between. Here the CDR3 reads CASSQSGLSSTDTQYF. The CDR3 DNA reads TGTGCCAGCAGCCAATCCGGACTCTCTAGCACAGATACGCAGTATTTT.

The V and J genes are TRBV6-6 and TRBJ2-7; D could derive from TRBD1 or TRBD2 (5 bases each). V lost 2 bases and J 6 bases, leaving 8 bases between the germline ends. The CDR3 consists of 12 residues. Per germline, CDR1 MNHNY and CDR2 SVGAGI (reference sequence). In DNA, the CDR3 is TGTGCCAGCAGTTACAGGGACGGCGAGCAGTACTTC. Protein sequence: CASSYRDGEQYF.

This clone showed up just once. CDR3 loop: CASSYPRGALWPQHF. In DNA, the CDR3 is TGTGCCAGCAGTTACCCGCGGGGGGCCCTTTGGCCCCAGCATTTT. The V gene is TRBV6-2 or TRBV6-3, the J gene TRBJ1-5; weak D call: TRBD1 (6 bases). Trimming pared 2 bases from V and 9 bases from J, leaving 17 bases between. This CDR3 spans 15 amino acids. Germline assignment: CDR1 MNHEY and CDR2 SVGEGT.

This clone was picked up one time. The chain links TRBV7-6 to TRBJ1-2; D not resolved. Germline assignment: CDR1 SGHVS and CDR2 FNYEAQ. Trimming took 0 bases from V and 8 from J, leaving 16 bases between them. The CDR3 has 15 amino acids. CDR3 nucleotides: TGTGCCAGCAGCTTAGCGCGGAGTCACGCGGGGGGCTACACCTTC. Its translation: CASSLARSHAGGYTF.

The genes are TRBV14 and TRBJ2-6, with TRBD2 as a possible D gene (5 bases). The CDR3 is 18 residues long. The germline V gene encodes CDR1 SGHDN and CDR2 FVKESK. V dropped 0 bases and J dropped 0 bases, with 12 bases sitting between them. The CDR3: CASSQDLRARSGANVLTF. The DNA of the CDR3 is TGTGCCAGCAGCCAAGATCTGCGGGCCCGCTCTGGGGCCAACGTCCTGACTTTC.

The V and J genes are TRBV6-5 and TRBJ1-1, with 8 bases identical to TRBD1. The V segment lost 8 bases and the J segment 1 base; nucleotides outside the gene matches: 6. Germline V gives CDR1 MNHEY, CDR2 SVGAGI. This CDR3 is built from 14 residues. In DNA form, the CDR3 reads TGTGCCAGCGAACAACAGGGGGGGAACACTGAAGCTTTCTTT. It yields the protein CASEQQGGNTEAFF.